Below are 6 T cell receptor beta chains sequenced from a single sample in a study of vaccination and CD4 T cells after COVID-19. Sequencing of cultured CD4+ T cell DNA used the Oncomine TCR Beta short-read assay. Each CDR3 protein is one row after TCRdb ran MiXCR on the PCR reads. The sample consists of 7,500 to 8,500 distinct CDR3 sequences, around 50% of them appearing once. The treatment: roughly 11-day PBMC culture with coronavirus spike peptide pools or control peptides (ViraFEST assay). No antigen is known for these receptors. The sequencing input was CD4+ T cells from blood, cultured in vitro. The source is a human donor who had recovered from COVID-19.

The V and J genes are TRBV7-2 and TRBJ1-1, with 8 bases aligning to TRBD1. V lost 2 bases to trimming and J lost 5 bases; unmatched junction nucleotides: 4. The CDR3 sequence is 14 residues long. CDR1 is SGHTA and CDR2 is FQGNSA in the germline V gene. CDR3 protein: CASSLQGALTEAFF. Here the CDR3 DNA reads TGTGCCAGCAGCTTACAGGGGGCTTTGACTGAAGCTTTCTTT.

Here the CDR3 reads CASSFPYVSGNTIYF. Written as DNA, the CDR3 is TGTGCCAGCAGCTTCCCATATGTCTCTGGAAACACCATATATTTT. J is TRBJ1-3 and V is TRBV7-2; D remains ambiguous. Deletions cut 3 bases from V and 0 bases from J, with 9 bases between. From germline, CDR1 is SGHTA and CDR2 FQGNSA. The CDR3 length is 15 residues.

This chain joins TRBV7-2 and TRBJ1-1; 7 positions agree with TRBD1. Per germline, CDR1 SGHTA and CDR2 FQGNSA. V lost 5 bases, J lost 1 base, and 4 bases stayed unmatched. The CDR3 contains 14 residues. The CDR3 DNA reads TGTGCCAGCAGCCCGAGGACAGGGAACACTGAAGCTTTCTTT. Residues: CASSPRTGNTEAFF.

This chain uses TRBV7-2 with TRBJ1-1; TRBD1 might be the D (5 bases). With 1 base removed from V and 3 bases from J, the gap between germline ends came to 12 bases. In germline, CDR1 is SGHTA, CDR2 FQGNSA. The CDR3 is made up of 15 amino acids. The CDR3 here is CASSLVRVGDTEAFF. CDR3 sequence (DNA): TGTGCCAGCAGCTTAGTCAGGGTCGGGGACACTGAAGCTTTCTTT.

The chain employs TRBV6-5 and TRBJ1-6; D ambiguous. Trimming left V 0 bases short and J 0 bases short, with 12 bases between. The germline CDR1 and CDR2 sequences are MNHEY and SVGAGI. The CDR3 is 18 residues long. The CDR3 loop reads CASSYSALWSSYNSPLHF. The CDR3, as DNA: TGTGCCAGCAGTTACTCAGCGCTTTGGAGCTCCTATAATTCACCCCTCCACTTT.

The gene calls are TRBV24-1 and TRBJ2-1, with D possibly TRBD2 on 6 matching bases. The CDR3 runs to 14 residues. Per the germline V gene, CDR1 is KGHDR and CDR2 is SFDVKD. The V end was cut by 0 bases, the J end by 7 bases, with 9 bases between. The DNA of the CDR3 is TGTGCCACCAGTGATTTGGCAGGGAGGAATGAGCAGTTCTTC. It encodes CATSDLAGRNEQFF.